This T cell receptor (beta chain) was retrieved from a study of blood T cell repertoires in COVID-19. Turning to the study itself: COVID-19 samples, acute and convalescent, were from the United States, Italy and Spain. T cells, B-cell-depleted T cells, or PBMCs supplied cDNA or gDNA.

In the study's own analysis: Reference gene primer amplification in the assay estimated nucleated cell counts. Assay: immunoSEQ multiplex PCR; the TCRdb copy retains only in-frame clones and omits some. V and J calls and clone size are as listed in that table; D and trimming were resolved from the DNA. This table holds roughly 130,000 clones, roughly four fifths found once. In germline, CDR1 is SGDLS, CDR2 YYNGEE. The V and J ends lost 8 bases and 4 bases respectively, with 13 bases between them. This CDR3 comprises 13 residues. The receptor was isolated from a woman in her forties or fifties with acute or convalescent COVID-19. The sequenced sample was peripheral blood. The chain is built from TRBV9 and TRBJ2-1; D perhaps matches TRBD1 (6 bases). The CDR3 DNA reads TGTGCCAGTGCCCGGGACATGTACAATGAGCAGTTCTTC. As protein: CASARDMYNEQFF.